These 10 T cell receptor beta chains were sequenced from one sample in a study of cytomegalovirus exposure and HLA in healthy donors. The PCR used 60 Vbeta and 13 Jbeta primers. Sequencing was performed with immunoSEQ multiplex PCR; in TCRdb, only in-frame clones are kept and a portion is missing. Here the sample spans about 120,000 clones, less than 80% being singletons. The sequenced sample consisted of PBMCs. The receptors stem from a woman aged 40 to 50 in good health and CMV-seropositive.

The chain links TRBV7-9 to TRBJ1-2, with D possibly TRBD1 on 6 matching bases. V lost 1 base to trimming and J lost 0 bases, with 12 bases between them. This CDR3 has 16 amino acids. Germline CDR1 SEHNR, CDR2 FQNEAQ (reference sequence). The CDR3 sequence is CASSLGRGHPNYGYTF. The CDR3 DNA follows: TGTGCCAGCAGCTTAGGGCGGGGGCATCCTAACTATGGCTACACCTTC.

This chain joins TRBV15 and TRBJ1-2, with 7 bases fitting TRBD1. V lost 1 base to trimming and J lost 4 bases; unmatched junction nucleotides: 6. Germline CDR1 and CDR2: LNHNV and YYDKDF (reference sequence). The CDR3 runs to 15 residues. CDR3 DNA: TGTGCCACCAGCAGAGGGGCAGGGGGTCCCTATGGCTACACCTTC. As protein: CATSRGAGGPYGYTF.

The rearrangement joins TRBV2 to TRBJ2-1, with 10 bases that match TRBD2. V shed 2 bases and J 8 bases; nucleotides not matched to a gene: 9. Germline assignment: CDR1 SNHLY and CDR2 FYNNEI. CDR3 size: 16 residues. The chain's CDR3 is CASSESSGGAIDEQFF. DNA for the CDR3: TGTGCCAGCAGTGAATCCAGCGGGGGGGCCATCGATGAGCAGTTCTTC.

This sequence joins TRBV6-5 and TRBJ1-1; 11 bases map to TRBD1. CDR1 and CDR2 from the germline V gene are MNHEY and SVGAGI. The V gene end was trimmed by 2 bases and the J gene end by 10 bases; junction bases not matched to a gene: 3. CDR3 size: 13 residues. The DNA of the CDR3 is TGTGCCAGCAGTTACCCGGGACAGGGGGTAGCTTTCTTT. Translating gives CASSYPGQGVAFF.

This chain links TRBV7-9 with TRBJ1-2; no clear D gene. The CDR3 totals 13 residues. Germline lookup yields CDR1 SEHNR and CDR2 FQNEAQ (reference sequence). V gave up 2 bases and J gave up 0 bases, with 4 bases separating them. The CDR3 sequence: CASSLLANYGYTF. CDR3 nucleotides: TGTGCCAGCAGCTTACTAGCTAACTATGGCTACACCTTC.

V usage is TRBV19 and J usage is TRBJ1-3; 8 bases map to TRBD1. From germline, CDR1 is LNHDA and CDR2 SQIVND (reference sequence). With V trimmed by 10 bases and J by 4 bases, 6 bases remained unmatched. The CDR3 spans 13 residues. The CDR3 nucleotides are TGTGCCACAGGGGGCGCGTTAGGAAACACCATATATTTT. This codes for CATGGALGNTIYF.

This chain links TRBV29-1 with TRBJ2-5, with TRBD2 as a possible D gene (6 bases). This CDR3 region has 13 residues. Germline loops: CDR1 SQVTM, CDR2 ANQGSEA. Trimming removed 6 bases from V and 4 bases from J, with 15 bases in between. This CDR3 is CSVPVGGLETQYF. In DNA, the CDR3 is TGCAGCGTCCCGGTCGGGGGTTTAGAGACCCAGTACTTC.

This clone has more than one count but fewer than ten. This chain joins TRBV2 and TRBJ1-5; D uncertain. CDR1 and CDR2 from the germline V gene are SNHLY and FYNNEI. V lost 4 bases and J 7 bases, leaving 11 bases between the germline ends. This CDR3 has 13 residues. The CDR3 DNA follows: TGTGCCAGCAGTGGTGAGGGTTTGCAGCCCCAGCATTTT. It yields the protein CASSGEGLQPQHF.

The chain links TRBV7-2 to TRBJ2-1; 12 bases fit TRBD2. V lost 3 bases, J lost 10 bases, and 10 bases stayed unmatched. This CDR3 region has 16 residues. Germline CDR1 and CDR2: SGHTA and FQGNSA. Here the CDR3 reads CASSLDGLAGSGEQFF. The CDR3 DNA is TGTGCCAGCAGCTTGGACGGACTAGCGGGAAGTGGAGAGCAGTTCTTC. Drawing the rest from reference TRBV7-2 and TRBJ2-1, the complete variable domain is GAGVSQSPSNKVTEKGKDVELRCDPISGHTALYWYRQSLGQGLEFLIYFQGNSAPDKSGLPSDRFSAERTGGSVSTLTIQRTQQEDSAVYLCASSLDGLAGSGEQFFGPGTRLTVL.

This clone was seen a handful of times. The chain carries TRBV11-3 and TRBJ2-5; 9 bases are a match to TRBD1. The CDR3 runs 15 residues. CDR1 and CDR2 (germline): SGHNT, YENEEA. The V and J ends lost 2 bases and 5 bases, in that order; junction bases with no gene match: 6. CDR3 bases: TGTGCCAGCAGCTTAAACAGACAGGGGGGGGAGACCCAGTACTTC. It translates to CASSLNRQGGETQYF.